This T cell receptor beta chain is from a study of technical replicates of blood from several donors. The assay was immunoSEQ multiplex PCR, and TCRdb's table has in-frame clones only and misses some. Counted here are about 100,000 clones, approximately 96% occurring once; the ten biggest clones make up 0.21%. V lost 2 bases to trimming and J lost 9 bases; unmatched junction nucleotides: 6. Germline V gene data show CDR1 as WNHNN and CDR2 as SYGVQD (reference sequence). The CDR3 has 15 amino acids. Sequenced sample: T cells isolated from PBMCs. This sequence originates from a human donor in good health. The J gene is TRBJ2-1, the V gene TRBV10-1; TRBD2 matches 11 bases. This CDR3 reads CASSENSGRAGEQFF. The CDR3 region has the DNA TGCGCCAGCAGTGAGAATAGCGGGAGGGCTGGTGAGCAGTTCTTC.